These T cell receptor beta chains were read from a single sample in a study of blood T cell repertoires in COVID-19. TCRdb keeps only in-frame clones here, not all; method: immunoSEQ multiplex PCR. Of under 150,000 clones detected, under 95% appear once; the ten largest clones hold approximately 3.5%. The sequencing input was peripheral blood. The receptors stem from a man between 45 and 60 years old with active COVID-19. CDR3s include the opening cysteine and the closing phenylalanine or tryptophan. Fields, in order: V gene, J gene, CDR3 protein.

v_gene: TRBV30
j_gene: TRBJ2-2
CDR3aa: CASTSGTSVTGELFF

v_gene: TRBV1
j_gene: TRBJ1-2
CDR3aa: CTSSQGQGDGYTF

v_gene: TRBV19
j_gene: TRBJ2-7
CDR3aa: CASSNAGTGLWEQYF

v_gene: TRBV27
j_gene: TRBJ1-5
CDR3aa: CASTSLGQGKNQPQHF

v_gene: TRBV19
j_gene: TRBJ1-2
CDR3aa: CASSIRGPNSYGYTF

v_gene: TRBV6-5
j_gene: TRBJ1-2
CDR3aa: CASSYQGGANYGYTF

v_gene: TRBV29-1
j_gene: TRBJ2-5
CDR3aa: CSVEDRQGGGGGTQYF

v_gene: TRBV7-2
j_gene: TRBJ2-3
CDR3aa: CASSAGLAGGTKRYF

v_gene: TRBV5-1
j_gene: TRBJ2-5
CDR3aa: CASRRGGGLAETQYF

v_gene: TRBV12-3/TRBV12-4
j_gene: TRBJ2-1
CDR3aa: CASSFRQNNEQFF

v_gene: TRBV5-1
j_gene: TRBJ1-1
CDR3aa: CASSLAGTGNFEAFF

v_gene: TRBV6-5
j_gene: TRBJ2-3
CDR3aa: CASSRAGGGTDTQYF

v_gene: TRBV12-3/TRBV12-4
j_gene: TRBJ2-7
CDR3aa: CASSKDSSYEQYF